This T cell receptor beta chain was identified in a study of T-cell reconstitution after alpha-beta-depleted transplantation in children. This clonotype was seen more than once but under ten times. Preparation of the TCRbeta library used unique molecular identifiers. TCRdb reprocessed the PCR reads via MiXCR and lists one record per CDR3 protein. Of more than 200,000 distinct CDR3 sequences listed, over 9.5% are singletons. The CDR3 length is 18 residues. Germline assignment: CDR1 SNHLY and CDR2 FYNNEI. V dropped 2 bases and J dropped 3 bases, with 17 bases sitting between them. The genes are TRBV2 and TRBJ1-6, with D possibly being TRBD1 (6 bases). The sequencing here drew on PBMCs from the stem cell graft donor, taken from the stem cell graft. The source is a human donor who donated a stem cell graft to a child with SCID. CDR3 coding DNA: TGTGCCAGCAGTGAACGAGGTCAGGGGAATTTCTATAATTCACCCCTCCACTTT. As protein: CASSERGQGNFYNSPLHF.